This T cell receptor (beta chain) was captured by sequencing in a study of T cells in Graves' hyperthyroidism and ophthalmopathy. There were TCR beta CDR3 regions amplified from RNA transcripts. The TCR CDR3 was amplified in a first-round RT-PCR using the HTBI primer set. TCRdb called the multiplex PCR reads again in MiXCR, with one record for every CDR3 protein. The sample lists more than 450,000 distinct CDR3 sequences; about 15% were seen once. Study conclusions and caveats: The blood repertoire included most of the expanded thyroid clonotypes above 0.001. A model of 13 V-J pairs discriminated ophthalmopathy from stable hyperthyroidism.

Deletions cut 4 bases from V and 0 bases from J, with 10 bases between. Germline V gene lookup returns CDR1 DFQATT and CDR2 SNEGSKA (reference sequence). CDR3 length: 14 amino acids. This clonotype was counted at least ten times. Antigen unknown. Hyperthyroidism of Graves' type that showed no ophthalmopathy progression within 18 months was stable. This TCR was recovered from a woman in her thirties or forties with Graves' hyperthyroidism. This chain links TRBV20-1 with TRBJ2-1; D might be TRBD2 (5 bases). Sequences were obtained from blood. CDR3 in DNA: TGCAGTGCTATTGAGGGAAGCTCCTACAATGAGCAGTTCTTC. It codes for CSAIEGSSYNEQFF.